This entry lists 8 T cell receptor beta chains sequenced from one sample in a study of blood T cell repertoires in COVID-19 (dated by TCRdb to the early 2020s). Libraries were constructed by the immunoSEQ multiplex PCR assay. TCRdb obtained this table from immuneACCESS and retained in-frame rearrangements with V and J assigned. These tables miss some clones; where compared with another copy, unresolved V genes account for less than half of the shortfall, and the remainder is unexplained. This sample is represented by tens of thousands of clones; approximately 90% of them were singletons. The ten largest clones take up 1.6% of the sample. The sample taken for sequencing was peripheral blood. Receptors were obtained from a man in his 60s with acute or convalescent COVID-19.

J is TRBJ2-1 and V is TRBV15, with 10 positions matching TRBD2. The CDR3 loop spans 16 amino acids. Trimming removed 3 bases from V and 8 bases from J; junction bases left unmatched: 10. CDR1 and CDR2 (germline): LNHNV, YYDKDF (reference sequence). CDR3 protein: CATSSRSGGAVDEQFF. The CDR3 nucleotides are TGTGCCACCAGCAGCAGAAGCGGGGGGGCAGTTGATGAGCAGTTCTTC.

V is TRBV6-5 and J is TRBJ1-5; maybe TRBD1 (6 bases). The ends were cut back, 10 bases at V and 4 bases at J, with 14 bases in the middle. CDR1 is MNHEY, CDR2 SVGAGI, per germline. The CDR3 has 13 amino acids. CDR3 bases: TGTGCCACCCCGGACAGCTCTAATCAGCCCCAGCATTTT. Translation: CATPDSSNQPQHF.

The V call is TRBV11-2, the J call TRBJ1-1, with D maybe TRBD1 (5 bases). The length of the CDR3 is 15 residues. Germline CDR1 is SGHAT and CDR2 is FQNNGV. V gave up 1 base and J gave up 6 bases, with 15 bases separating them. CDR3: CASSLARAGPPEAFF. The CDR3 region has the DNA TGTGCCAGCAGCTTAGCCAGGGCAGGTCCCCCTGAAGCTTTCTTT.

The rearrangement links TRBV2 to TRBJ1-5, with TRBD1 matching 9 bases. V was pared by 4 bases and J by 5 bases, with 0 bases of the junction left unmatched. The germline V gene has CDR1 SNHLY and CDR2 FYNNEI. The CDR3 sequence is 13 residues long. In DNA form, the CDR3 reads TGTGCCAGCAGTGGGGACAGGGATCAGCCCCAGCATTTT. Protein sequence: CASSGDRDQPQHF.

The rearrangement links TRBV6-5 to TRBJ1-1; a possible D gene is TRBD1 (6 bases). V was pared by 6 bases and J by 1 base, with 12 bases between. CDR1 MNHEY and CDR2 SVGAGI come from the germline V gene. CDR3 size: 14 residues. The CDR3 sequence: CASRPGGQNTEAFF. CDR3 bases: TGTGCCAGCAGGCCGGGGGGACAGAACACTGAAGCTTTCTTT.

V and J are TRBV13 and TRBJ2-1; D remains ambiguous. CDR3 length: 15 amino acids. Trimming removed 2 bases at V and 2 bases at J, with 10 bases between. Germline V lookup: CDR1 PRHDT, CDR2 FYEKMQ (reference sequence). This CDR3 is CASSLPVRPYNEQFF. The CDR3 DNA sequence: TGTGCCAGCAGCTTACCAGTGAGGCCCTACAATGAGCAGTTCTTC.

The J gene is TRBJ1-1, the V gene TRBV6-6; D possibly corresponds to TRBD1 (6 bases). The CDR3 loop spans 16 amino acids. The germline V gene encodes CDR1 MNHNY and CDR2 SVGAGI (reference sequence). Trimming took 9 bases from V and 1 from J, leaving 21 bases between them. The CDR3 DNA is TGTGCCAGTTCCTCTTTACAGGGCACGAAGAACACTGAAGCTTTCTTT. Protein sequence: CASSSLQGTKNTEAFF.

V gene TRBV5-1 combines with J gene TRBJ1-6; tentatively, D is TRBD1 (5 bases). This CDR3 is 16 amino acids long. Per germline, CDR1 SGHRS and CDR2 YFSETQ. V was shortened by 4 bases and J by 1 base, with 12 bases between the two germline ends. CDR3: CASSREQGSYNSPLHF. CDR3 DNA sequence: TGCGCCAGCAGCCGTGAGCAGGGATCCTATAATTCACCCCTCCACTTT.